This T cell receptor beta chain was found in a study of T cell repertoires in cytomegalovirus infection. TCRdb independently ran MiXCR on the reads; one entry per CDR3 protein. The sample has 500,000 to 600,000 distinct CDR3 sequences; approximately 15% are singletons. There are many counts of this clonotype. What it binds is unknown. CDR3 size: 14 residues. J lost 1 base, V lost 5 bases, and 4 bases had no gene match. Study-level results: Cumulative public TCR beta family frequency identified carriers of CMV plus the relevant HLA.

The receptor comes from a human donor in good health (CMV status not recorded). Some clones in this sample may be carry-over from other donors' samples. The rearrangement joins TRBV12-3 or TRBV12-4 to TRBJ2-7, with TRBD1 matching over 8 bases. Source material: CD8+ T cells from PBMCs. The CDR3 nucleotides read TGTGCCAGCAGTGTTCACAGGGGGTCCTACGAGCAGTACTTC. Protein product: CASSVHRGSYEQYF.